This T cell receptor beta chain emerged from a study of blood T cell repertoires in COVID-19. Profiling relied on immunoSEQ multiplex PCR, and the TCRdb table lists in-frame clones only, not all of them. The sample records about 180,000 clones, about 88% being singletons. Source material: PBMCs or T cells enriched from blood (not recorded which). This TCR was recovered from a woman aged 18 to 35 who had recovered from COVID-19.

The CDR3 sequence is CASSSFSNQPQHF. Written as DNA, the CDR3 is TGTGCCAGCAGTTCTTTCAGCAATCAGCCCCAGCATTTT. The chain carries TRBV12-3 or TRBV12-4 and TRBJ1-5; no reliable D call. The CDR3 spans 13 residues. The V end lost 4 bases, the J end lost 1 base, and 5 bases lay between the germline ends.